The 31 T cell receptor beta chains below come from one sample, sequenced in a study of T cells in Graves' hyperthyroidism and ophthalmopathy. Amplified TCR beta CDR3 regions came from RNA transcripts. A set of HTBI primers served as the primers for a first-round RT-PCR of the TCR CDR3. One entry per CDR3 protein, called by TCRdb with MiXCR from the multiplex PCR reads. The sample lists over 300,000 distinct CDR3 sequences, around 13% occurring once. The sequencing input was blood. The receptors were sampled from a woman aged 60-75 years with Graves' hyperthyroidism.

This clonotype was recorded at least ten times. This chain joins TRBV7-9 and TRBJ2-1; D is perhaps TRBD2 (5 bases). Trimming pared 4 bases from V and 0 bases from J, leaving 16 bases between. Germline V CDR1 and CDR2: SEHNR, FQNEAQ (reference sequence). This CDR3 is built from 17 residues. For the CDR3, the DNA is TGTGCCAGCAGCTATCTCCTAGCCGGGCGCTCCTACAATGAGCAGTTCTTC. Amino acids: CASSYLLAGRSYNEQFF.

Comments on this clonotype: A single base separates this from a much larger clone, so it may be a read error. The chain employs TRBV5-1 and TRBJ2-1; 11 bases line up with TRBD1. From germline, CDR1 is SGHRS and CDR2 YFSETQ. The CDR3 consists of 16 residues. V lost 5 bases to trimming and J lost 0 bases; unmatched junction nucleotides: 4. The DNA of the CDR3 is TGCGCCAGCAGGGGACAGGGGGGTGTCTCCTACAATGAGCAGTTCTTC. Its translation: CASRGQGGVSYNEQFF.

This clonotype was seen at least ten times. This rearrangement joins TRBV16 to TRBJ1-5; 11 bases align to TRBD1. Germline trimming cut 4 bases from V and 6 bases from J; bases unmatched to any gene: 8. Germline V gene data show CDR1 as KGHSY and CDR2 as FQNENV. This CDR3 has 16 residues. The chain's CDR3 is CASSRPGQGGAQPQHF. The CDR3 DNA sequence: TGTGCCAGCAGCCGCCCGGGACAGGGGGGCGCTCAGCCCCAGCATTTT.

Many counts were recorded for this clonotype. The chain couples TRBV12-3 or TRBV12-4 to TRBJ2-5, with a possible D match to TRBD1 (6 bases). This CDR3 is built from 17 residues. Trimming removed 2 bases from V and 5 bases from J, with 21 bases in between. The CDR3 DNA follows: TGTGCCAGCAGTTTATGGGCGGGCAGGGGTTCGGGTGAGACCCAGTACTTC. Its translation: CASSLWAGRGSGETQYF.

A remark on this clonotype: A clone one base away is much larger, so this may be a read error. V and J are TRBV6-2 or TRBV6-3 and TRBJ2-1, with 7 bases aligning to TRBD2. The CDR3 consists of 14 residues. J lost 2 bases, V lost 11 bases, and 9 bases had no gene match. Germline values: CDR1 MNHEY, CDR2 SVGEGT. CDR3 amino acids: CAPKGTITYNEQFF. Here the CDR3 DNA reads TGTGCCCCAAAAGGGACTATTACCTACAATGAGCAGTTCTTC.

This clonotype was detected many times. The V and J genes are TRBV12-3 or TRBV12-4 and TRBJ1-2; 7 nucleotides align to TRBD1. The CDR3 has 13 amino acids. V lost 4 bases and J lost 7; bases outside the gene matches: 6. In nucleotides, the CDR3 is TGTGCCAGCAGTTCACAGGGGCTGGTTGGCTACACCTTC. As protein: CASSSQGLVGYTF.

The chain uses TRBV9 and TRBJ2-4, with D unclear. The CDR3 covers 14 residues. Germline assignment: CDR1 SGDLS and CDR2 YYNGEE. Trimming took off 0 bases at V and 8 bases at J, with 12 bases between the two ends. The CDR3 region is CASSVALQSDIQYF. CDR3 DNA: TGTGCCAGCAGCGTAGCACTCCAGAGTGACATTCAGTACTTC.

The table lists this clonotype with many counts. The CDR3 DNA is TGTGCCAGCAGCAACAGGGGAATCAGTGACACTGAAGCTTTCTTT. Amino acids: CASSNRGISDTEAFF. V usage is TRBV9 and J usage is TRBJ1-1; 7 bases map to TRBD1. CDR3 size: 15 residues. V lost 4 bases, J lost 3 bases, and 9 bases stayed unmatched. Germline V gives CDR1 SGDLS, CDR2 YYNGEE.

This clonotype has at least ten counts. The chain has TRBV29-1 and TRBJ2-1; 10 bases map to TRBD2. V was pared by 1 base and J by 6 bases, with 3 bases of the junction left unmatched. Looked up from germline, CDR1 is SQVTM and CDR2 is ANQGSEA. CDR3 length: 14 residues. CDR3 sequence reads: CSVEGTSGFNEQFF. In nucleotides, the CDR3 is TGCAGCGTTGAAGGGACTAGCGGATTCAATGAGCAGTTCTTC.

This clonotype was seen a handful of times. The CDR3 protein is CATSVGGGRSYNEQFF. The CDR3 coding sequence is TGTGCCACCAGTGTCGGTGGGGGGAGGTCCTACAATGAGCAGTTCTTC. J is TRBJ2-1 and V is TRBV24-1; D possibly corresponds to TRBD2 (6 bases). V was clipped by 5 bases and J by 1 base, with 14 bases between them. Germline V gene sequence: CDR1 KGHDR, CDR2 SFDVKD. CDR3 length: 16 amino acids.

The J gene is TRBJ2-7, the V gene TRBV19, with TRBD1 identical over 8 bases. After removal of 4 bases from V and 2 bases from J, the junction contained 4 bases not matched to a gene. Germline V gene sequence: CDR1 LNHDA, CDR2 SQIVND (reference sequence). This CDR3 is 14 amino acids long. Written as DNA, the CDR3 is TGTGCCAGTAGTACCCAGGGGGCAGCCTACGAGCAGTACTTC. Translation gives CASSTQGAAYEQYF. The full variable domain, rest sourced from reference TRBV19 and TRBJ2-7, is DGGITQSPKYLFRKEGQNVTLSCEQNLNHDAMYWYRQDPGQGLRLIYYSQIVNDFQKGDIAEGYSVSREKKESFPLTVTSAQKNPTAFYLCASSTQGAAYEQYFGPGTRLTVT.

This clonotype showed up many times. The chain has TRBV19 and TRBJ1-1, with TRBD1 identical over 7 bases. Germline trimming cut 6 bases from V and 5 bases from J; bases unmatched to any gene: 12. The CDR3 has 15 amino acids. CDR1 and CDR2 from the germline V gene are LNHDA and SQIVND (reference sequence). CDR3 loop: CASSPQTGIWTEAFF. The CDR3 nucleotides are TGTGCCAGTAGCCCCCAGACAGGGATTTGGACTGAAGCTTTCTTT.

The chain uses TRBV28 and TRBJ2-3; TRBD2 matches at 7 bases. This CDR3 region has 14 residues. Germline trimming cut 6 bases from V and 3 bases from J; bases unmatched to any gene: 6. Germline CDR1 is MDHEN and CDR2 is SYDVKM. CDR3 region: CASSPAGVTDTQYF. Written as DNA, the CDR3 is TGTGCCAGCAGCCCGGCGGGAGTGACAGATACGCAGTATTTT.

This clonotype occurred many times. The chain links TRBV12-3 or TRBV12-4 to TRBJ2-1; TRBD2 matches at 12 bases. The junction had 7 bases not matched to a gene; V was cut back by 5 bases and J by 8 bases. The CDR3 is 15 amino acids. The CDR3 nucleotides are TGTGCCAGCAGTACCCGGACTAGCGGGACGGATGAGCAGTTCTTC. Amino acids: CASSTRTSGTDEQFF.

The gene calls are TRBV9 and TRBJ1-5; D possibly corresponds to TRBD1 (5 bases). This CDR3 comprises 13 residues. CDR1 SGDLS and CDR2 YYNGEE come from the germline V gene. V gave up 3 bases and J gave up 5 bases, with 9 bases separating them. Written as DNA, the CDR3 is TGTGCCAGCAGCGGGGGGACTCATCAGCCCCAGCATTTT. The encoded protein is CASSGGTHQPQHF. The whole variable domain, remainder taken from reference TRBV9 and TRBJ1-5, is DSGVTQTPKHLITATGQRVTLRCSPRSGDLSVYWYQQSLDQGLQFLIQYYNGEERAKGNILERFSAQQFPDLHSELNLSSLELGDSALYFCASSGGTHQPQHFGDGTRLSIL.

This clonotype was detected a few times. The gene calls are TRBV20-1 and TRBJ2-1; D is possibly TRBD1 (6 bases). V was cut by 3 bases and J by 1 base, with 10 bases left in between. Germline V gene sequence: CDR1 DFQATT, CDR2 SNEGSKA (reference sequence). This CDR3 spans 14 amino acids. CDR3 coding DNA: TGCAGTGCTAGGGGGGCAGGGTCCTACAATGAGCAGTTCTTC. Protein sequence: CSARGAGSYNEQFF.

This clonotype has just a few counts. The conserved phenylalanine or tryptophan normally closing the CDR3 is absent here, so this likely arose from a read error. The chain recombines TRBV24-1 with TRBJ2-2, with 9 positions matching TRBD2. The CDR3 loop spans 15 amino acids. The junction had 4 bases not matched to a gene; V was cut back by 3 bases and J by 6 bases. Germline CDR1 is KGHDR and CDR2 is SFDVKD. The CDR3 DNA sequence: TGTGCCACCAGTGATCGGGGACTAGCAGCCGGGGAGCTGTTTCTT. It specifies CATSDRGLAAGELFL.

This clonotype was seen ten or more times. V is TRBV25-1 and J is TRBJ2-7; 9 bases map to TRBD1. This CDR3 is built from 16 residues. V gave up 3 bases and J gave up 2 bases; unmatched junction bases: 8. Germline loops: CDR1 MGHDK, CDR2 SYGVNS. CDR3 coding DNA: TGTGCCAGCAGTGACTATGGGGACAGGGTAGCCTACGAGCAGTACTTC. This encodes CASSDYGDRVAYEQYF.

This clonotype was detected only once. Sequence at one end of the junction differs from germline and may be a read error. The rearrangement uses TRBV5-4 and TRBJ2-1, with 14 bases lining up with TRBD2. This CDR3 spans 16 amino acids. CDR1 is SGHNT, CDR2 YYREEE, per germline (reference sequence). CDR3 residues: CANSLGGTSGSREQFF. The CDR3 DNA reads as TGTGCCAACAGCTTGGGTGGGACTAGCGGGAGCCGGGAGCAGTTCTTC.

This clonotype was recorded a few times. The chain joins TRBV6-1 to TRBJ1-3; D unclear. The ends were cut back, 8 bases at V and 0 bases at J, with 11 bases in the middle. The germline CDR1 and CDR2 sequences are MNHNS and SASEGT. This CDR3 comprises 14 residues. The CDR3: CASWGRSSGNTIYF. The CDR3 bases are TGTGCCAGCTGGGGAAGGAGCTCTGGAAACACCATATATTTT.

This clonotype appeared many times. This chain joins TRBV9 and TRBJ2-7, with D possibly matching TRBD1 (6 bases). This CDR3 contains 15 residues. The germline V gene has CDR1 SGDLS and CDR2 YYNGEE. V was trimmed by 1 base and J by 0 bases, leaving 11 bases between them. The DNA of the CDR3 is TGTGCCAGCAGCGTATCCGGGGACACCTCCTACGAGCAGTACTTC. Translation: CASSVSGDTSYEQYF. The variable domain in full, completed from reference TRBV9 and TRBJ2-7, reads DSGVTQTPKHLITATGQRVTLRCSPRSGDLSVYWYQQSLDQGLQFLIQYYNGEERAKGNILERFSAQQFPDLHSELNLSSLELGDSALYFCASSVSGDTSYEQYFGPGTRLTVT.

This clonotype has ten or more counts. The chain has TRBV7-2 and TRBJ2-3; no definite D call. The CDR3 is 13 residues long. Germline CDR1 is SGHTA and CDR2 is FQGNSA. Trimming removed 4 bases from V and 10 bases from J, with 15 bases in between. CDR3 DNA sequence: TGTGCCAGCAGCTCTGGGCCCCGGATGGCGCAGTATTTT. It yields the protein CASSSGPRMAQYF.

There are many counts of this clonotype. The junction does not match germline at one end; this may be a read error. V is TRBV20-1 and J is TRBJ2-1, with D maybe TRBD2 (6 bases). Germline V gene sequence: CDR1 DFQATT, CDR2 SNEGSKA (reference sequence). The CDR3 consists of 13 residues. CDR3 sequence reads: CSARAGVDNEQFF. In DNA, the CDR3 is TGCAGTGCTAGAGCGGGAGTCGACAATGAGCAGTTTTTC.

This clonotype appeared many times. The chain couples TRBV28 to TRBJ1-2; no reliable D call. Germline V gene data show CDR1 as MDHEN and CDR2 as SYDVKM. V was pared by 7 bases and J by 4 bases, with 10 bases between. This CDR3 comprises 12 residues. CDR3 coding DNA: TGTGCCAGCAACACCAACCCCTATGGCTACACCTTC. Translated, it gives CASNTNPYGYTF.

There are a few counts of this clonotype. The chain joins TRBV9 to TRBJ2-5; the match to TRBD2 covers 10 bases. J gave up 4 bases and V 0 bases, and 6 bases lay outside the gene matches. This CDR3 has 16 residues. CDR1 SGDLS and CDR2 YYNGEE come from the germline V gene. In DNA, the CDR3 is TGTGCCAGCAGCGTAGGTGCTAGCGGGAGTTTAGAGACCCAGTACTTC. Its protein is CASSVGASGSLETQYF. The full variable domain, its missing parts supplied by reference TRBV9 and TRBJ2-5, is DSGVTQTPKHLITATGQRVTLRCSPRSGDLSVYWYQQSLDQGLQFLIQYYNGEERAKGNILERFSAQQFPDLHSELNLSSLELGDSALYFCASSVGASGSLETQYFGPGTRLLVL.

This clonotype occurred a few times. This rearrangement joins TRBV13 to TRBJ1-1; D gene unclear. The CDR3 loop spans 15 amino acids. The germline V gene encodes CDR1 PRHDT and CDR2 FYEKMQ (reference sequence). Deletions cut 0 bases from V and 2 bases from J, with 10 bases between. The CDR3 is CASSLGETRNTEAFF. DNA of the CDR3: TGTGCCAGCAGCTTAGGGGAGACACGAAACACTGAAGCTTTCTTT.

This clonotype was observed many times. Just one base apart from a much larger clone, this may be a read error. The CDR3 DNA follows: TGTGTCAGCAGCTCGCTCTACGAGCAGTACTTC. Translating gives CVSSSLYEQYF. The gene calls are TRBV11-3 and TRBJ2-7; the D is unclear. Looked up from germline, CDR1 is SGHNT and CDR2 is YENEEA. The CDR3 totals 11 residues.

The chain couples TRBV6-1 to TRBJ2-5; possibly TRBD1 or TRBD2 for D (7 bases each). Deletions cut 6 bases from V and 3 bases from J, with 11 bases between. Germline-derived CDR1 and CDR2 are MNHNS and SASEGT. CDR3 length: 13 amino acids. The CDR3 region is CASRGGTEETQYF. The DNA for the CDR3 is TGTGCCAGCAGGGGGGGGACAGAAGAGACCCAGTACTTC.

This clonotype was observed a handful of times. This chain joins TRBV7-8 and TRBJ2-7; 10 positions agree with TRBD2. CDR1 and CDR2 (germline): SGHVS, FQNEAQ. CDR3 length equals 16 residues. After removal of 1 base from V and 0 bases from J, the junction contained 3 bases not matched to a gene. CDR3 in amino acids: CASSLVASGSSYEQYF. The CDR3 DNA reads as TGTGCCAGCAGCTTAGTCGCTAGCGGGAGCTCCTACGAGCAGTACTTC.

In this sample, this clonotype turned up a few times. V and J are TRBV6-5 and TRBJ1-4; no reliable D call. CDR1 and CDR2 from the germline V gene are MNHEY and SVGAGI. The germline V and J ends were trimmed by 3 bases and 5 bases, with 7 bases remaining between them. The CDR3 consists of 13 residues. The CDR3 coding sequence is TGTGCCAGCAGTTATAGTGGCAATGAAAAACTGTTTTTT. It codes for CASSYSGNEKLFF.

Ten or more counts support this clonotype. This chain links TRBV5-1 with TRBJ1-1, with 8 bases aligning to TRBD1. CDR1 and CDR2 from the germline V gene are SGHRS and YFSETQ. The CDR3 is made up of 15 amino acids. The V and J ends lost 1 base and 3 bases, in that order; junction bases with no gene match: 5. The CDR3 sequence: CASSLQTGVDTEAFF. The CDR3 DNA is TGCGCCAGCAGCTTGCAGACAGGGGTGGACACTGAAGCTTTCTTT.